One and the same sample provided the 24 T cell receptor delta chains below, sequenced in a study of γδ T cells in repeated Plasmodium falciparum infection. TCRdb reanalysed the multiplex PCR reads with CATT. This table holds around 86,000 delta-chain clones, around 1.4% found once. Flow sorting of PBMC yielded separate Vgamma9/Vdelta2+ and Vdelta2-negative gammadelta T cell populations for bulk repertoire analysis. Sequencing was done on a sample of gamma-delta T cells from blood. These TCRs come from a pool of human donors (malaria-infected and uninfected, not separated).

Remarks on this clone: A read error likely explains why the TCRdb protein, taken from a much larger clone, differs from this DNA's translation at residue 3; the protein shown is translated from the DNA. V usage is TRDV1 and J usage is TRDJ1, with D perhaps matching TRDD3 (5 bases). The germline CDR1 and CDR2 sequences are TSWWSYY and QGS. The CDR3 has 16 amino acids. CDR3 coding DNA: TGTGCTCGTGGGGTCATTAACCCCGAAGTCACCGATAAACTCATCTTT. Its protein is CARGVINPEVTDKLIF.

A word on this clone: TCRdb's listed protein matches a much larger clone and diverges from this DNA's translation at residue 11, likely through a read error; the protein shown comes from the DNA. The chain joins TRDV2 to TRDJ1, with TRDD3 matching 7 bases. The J gene, absent from TCRdb, was called here by matching the DNA to germline. With V trimmed by 4 bases and J by 5 bases, 15 bases remained unmatched. Germline loops: CDR1 GEAIGNYY, CDR2 EKD. This CDR3 is 16 amino acids long. CDR3 loop: CACEPAAKWGKDKLIF. For the CDR3, the DNA is TGTGCCTGTGAACCTGCGGCCAAATGGGGGAAAGATAAACTCATCTTT.

This clone came up many times. Other DNA sequences in the sample encode the same CDR3. The chain uses TRDV1 and TRDJ1; no reliable D call. Germline V gene sequence: CDR1 TSWWSYY, CDR2 QGS. Trimming pared 6 bases from V and 1 base from J, leaving 15 bases between. The CDR3 is 15 amino acids. The CDR3 nucleotides are TGTGCTCTTGGCCCACTTGAGAGAGGCACCGATAAACTCATCTTT. It yields the protein CALGPLERGTDKLIF.

The chain uses TRDV1 and TRDJ1; 9 nucleotides line up with TRDD3. Since TCRdb gives no J gene, matching the DNA to germline was used here to assign it. Trimming removed 2 bases from V and 5 bases from J; junction bases left unmatched: 12. Germline V lookup: CDR1 TSWWSYY, CDR2 QGS. CDR3 length equals 17 residues. The CDR3 sequence is CALGEGPRGYAEDKLIF. The CDR3 DNA reads as TGTGCTCTTGGGGAAGGTCCTCGGGGATACGCGGAAGATAAACTCATCTTT.

This clone was seen at least ten times. A much larger clone differs from this one at a single base, so this may be a read error. Other DNA sequences from this sample encode an identical CDR3 as well. J is TRDJ1 and V is TRDV1; 13 nucleotides agree with TRDD3. CDR3 length: 18 amino acids. Germline V gene lookup returns CDR1 TSWWSYY and CDR2 QGS. Here the CDR3 reads CALGEVPVLGDTPDKLIF. The CDR3 DNA reads as TGTGCTCTCGGGGAAGTACCCGTACTGGGGGATACGCCCGATAAACTCATCTTT.

This clone occurred a few times. The protein TCRdb gives is from a much larger clone and does not agree with this DNA's translation at residue 14, likely a read error; the protein shown here comes from the DNA. The chain carries TRDV3 and TRDJ2; 11 nucleotides align to TRDD3. The J gene was not available in TCRdb and was assigned here by matching the DNA to germline segments. CDR1 is TVYSNPD, CDR2 GDNSRS, per germline (reference sequence). V gave up 3 bases and J gave up 3 bases; unmatched junction bases: 21. The CDR3 extends over 20 amino acids. Written as DNA, the CDR3 is TGTGCCTTCCGAGGGCCTCCCCCTCCTTACTGGGGGATAGTGACAGCACAACTCTTCTTT. Amino acid sequence: CAFRGPPPPYWGIVTAQLFF. Using reference TRDV3 and TRDJ2 for the parts outside the CDR3, the full variable domain is CDKVTQSSPDQTVASGSEVVLLCTYDTVYSNPDLFWYRIRPDYSFQFVFYGDNSRSEGADFTQGRFSVKHILTQKAFHLVISPVRTEDSATYYCAFRGPPPPYWGIVTAQLFFGKGTQLIVEP.

Points on this clone: TCRdb assigns this DNA the protein of a much larger clone, which departs from its translation at residue 6; this likely reflects a read error, and the protein shown comes from translating the DNA. The chain recombines TRDV1 with TRDJ1, with D hard to call. V was clipped by 2 bases and J by 7 bases, with 11 bases between them. The CDR3 covers 13 residues. Germline V gene sequence: CDR1 TSWWSYY, CDR2 QGS. CDR3 nucleotides: TGTGCTCTTGGGGAATGTATCTATGGTAAACTCATCTTT. Translation gives CALGECIYGKLIF.

On this clone itself: A read error is likely here: a far larger clone is one base away. This same CDR3 is encoded by further DNA sequences in the sample. In DNA form, the CDR3 reads TGTGCCTGTGACCTGCCCGTTGGTGGGGGACGATACCCCAGCTCCTGGGACACCCGGCAGATGTTTTTC. It encodes CACDLPVGGGRYPSSWDTRQMFF. The chain combines TRDV2 with TRDJ3, with TRDD3 identical over 7 bases. Germline matching of the DNA provided the J gene here, since TCRdb leaves it blank. The germline gives CDR1 GEAIGNYY, CDR2 EKD. CDR3 size: 23 residues.

For this clone: Translating this DNA gives a protein that differs at residue 13 from the TCRdb one, which belongs to a much larger clone; a read error is likely, and the protein shown is this translation. V is TRDV2 and J is TRDJ3; a possible D gene is TRDD3 (6 bases). TCRdb is silent on the J gene; assignment here came from matching the DNA to germline. Germline loops: CDR1 GEAIGNYY, CDR2 EKD. This CDR3 comprises 19 residues. The CDR3 reads CACDTAGGDRSWGTRQMFF. In DNA form, the CDR3 reads TGTGCCTGTGACACCGCCGGGGGAGACCGCTCCTGGGGCACCCGACAGATGTTTTTC.

A remark on this clone: The likely explanation is a read error, given a far larger clone one base away. This same CDR3 is encoded by further DNA sequences in the sample. The chain carries TRDV2 and TRDJ1; tentative D call: TRDD3 (5 bases). Assignment of the J gene here rests on matching the DNA to germline, because TCRdb gives none. The V gene lost 0 bases and the J gene lost 3 bases, with 16 bases spanning the gap. Germline lookup yields CDR1 GEAIGNYY and CDR2 EKD. This CDR3 comprises 16 residues. In DNA form, the CDR3 reads TGTGCCTGTGACACCGTCGGGGGCCCCACCCCCGATAAACTCATCTTT. The encoded protein is CACDTVGGPTPDKLIF.

With respect to this clone: A far larger clone is only one base removed, so a read error is likely. The sample holds other DNA sequences that translate to the same CDR3. The rearrangement joins TRDV1 to TRDJ1, with D possibly TRDD3 on 5 matching bases. This CDR3 contains 23 residues. Looked up from germline, CDR1 is TSWWSYY and CDR2 is QGS. The CDR3 here is CALGELSTLTVLHAPIYTDKLIF. CDR3 nucleotide sequence: TGTGCCCTTGGGGAACTAAGTACTTTGACAGTACTCCATGCGCCAATTTACACCGATAAACTCATCTTT.

About this clone: The protein in TCRdb stems from a much larger clone and differs at residue 7 from this DNA's translation, likely a read error; here the protein is translated from the DNA. The chain combines TRDV1 with TRDJ1, with 8 bases identical to TRDD3. TCRdb carries no J gene annotation; the J gene was assigned here by matching the DNA with germline. CDR3 length: 19 amino acids. The germline V gene encodes CDR1 TSWWSYY and CDR2 QGS. Germline trimming cut 3 bases from V and 0 bases from J; bases unmatched to any gene: 15. The DNA of the CDR3 is TGTGCTCTTGGGGACCTCCACCACTACCGTGGGGGATACACCGATAAACTCATCTTT. Amino acid sequence: CALGDLHHYRGGYTDKLIF.

This clone was counted between two and nine times. The protein TCRdb gives is from a much larger clone and does not agree with this DNA's translation at residue 11, likely a read error; the protein shown here comes from the DNA. The V and J genes are TRDV2 and TRDJ1, with 7 bases aligning to TRDD3. The CDR3 has 19 residues. Germline V gene data show CDR1 as GEAIGNYY and CDR2 as EKD. V dropped 1 base and J dropped 3; count of bases not matched to a gene: 19. DNA of the CDR3: TGTGCCTGTGACACATTGCGTGGGGGACACACTTTCGAGCCCGATAAACTCATCTTT. Translated, it gives CACDTLRGGHTFEPDKLIF.

A word on this clone: It differs at one base from a far larger clone, so likely a read error. In the same sample, other DNA sequences code for this CDR3. This chain connects TRDV2 to TRDJ2; D is possibly TRDD3 (5 bases). Assignment of the J gene here rests on matching the DNA to germline, because TCRdb gives none. Germline CDR1 GEAIGNYY, CDR2 EKD. The V and J ends lost 5 bases and 0 bases respectively, with 27 bases between them. This CDR3 region has 20 residues. As DNA, the CDR3 is TGTGCCTGTGTCAAAAGAGAAGAGAGGGGAATCTTCGCTTTGACAGCACAACTCTTCTTT. Protein: CACVKREERGIFALTAQLFF.

This chain connects TRDV1 to TRDJ1, with 11 bases lining up with TRDD3. The germline gives CDR1 TSWWSYY, CDR2 QGS. The CDR3 runs 20 residues. Trimming took 0 bases from V and 1 from J; bases not matched to a gene: 13. The CDR3 DNA is TGTGCTCTTGGGGAACTGAAGTCCTACTGGGGGATAAGTCCCACCGATAAACTCATCTTT. It codes for CALGELKSYWGISPTDKLIF.

This clone has ten or more counts. J is TRDJ1 and V is TRDV2, with TRDD3 matching 11 bases. Germline V lookup: CDR1 GEAIGNYY, CDR2 EKD. V gave up 2 bases and J gave up 1 base; unmatched junction bases: 11. The CDR3 extends over 18 amino acids. The CDR3 bases are TGTGCCTGTGACAGTTTAGTAAAACTGGGGGATATCACCGATAAACTCATCTTT. Residues: CACDSLVKLGDITDKLIF.

This clone was counted between two and nine times. A far larger clone is one nucleotide away, so this likely arose from a read error. Other DNA variants within this sample encode the same CDR3. This sequence joins TRDV1 and TRDJ1, with 12 bases aligning to TRDD3. In the absence of a J gene in TCRdb, the DNA was matched to germline to assign it here. V lost 5 bases to trimming and J lost 0 bases; unmatched junction nucleotides: 37. Germline lookup yields CDR1 TSWWSYY and CDR2 QGS. This CDR3 region has 27 residues. The CDR3 sequence: CALGPTQPPSLGLYWGIPNGYTDKLIF. The CDR3 region has the DNA TGTGCTCTTGGGCCCACCCAGCCCCCATCGCTTGGGTTGTACTGGGGGATACCGAACGGGTACACCGATAAACTCATCTTT.

This clone was seen only a few times. Only one base separates this from a far larger clonotype, so it likely reflects a read error. The same CDR3 can be traced to other DNA sequences in this sample. The chain is built from TRDV2 and TRDJ1; a possible D gene is TRDD3 (6 bases). No J gene is reported in TCRdb; it was inferred here by comparing the DNA with germline. Germline values: CDR1 GEAIGNYY, CDR2 EKD. The CDR3 totals 15 residues. The CDR3 bases are TGCGCCTGTGACTCTCGTGGGGGGTACACCGATAAACTCATCTTT. This sequence encodes CACDSRGGYTDKLIF.

This clone was found a few times. TCRdb shows a much larger clone's protein in place of this DNA's translation, and the two differ at residue 16, likely through a read error; the protein shown is translated from the DNA. The chain joins TRDV1 to TRDJ1; a possible D gene is TRDD2 (8 bases). Germline matching of the DNA provided the J gene here, since TCRdb leaves it blank. CDR3 length equals 22 residues. Trimming shortened V by 1 base and J by 0 bases, and 30 bases separated the two germline ends. The germline V gene has CDR1 TSWWSYY and CDR2 QGS. Here the CDR3 reads CALGEPGLPRYRGIAHTDKLIF. The CDR3 DNA reads TGTGCTCTTGGGGAACCTGGCCTTCCTAGGTACAGGGGGATTGCCCACACCGATAAACTCATCTTT.

A word on this clone: TCRdb records a much larger clone's protein for this DNA, with a difference at residue 3 that likely arises from a read error; the protein given is the translation of the DNA. V gene TRDV1 combines with J gene TRDJ1; a possible D gene is TRDD3 (6 bases). Since TCRdb gives no J gene, matching the DNA to germline was used here to assign it. The CDR3 is made up of 19 amino acids. Germline CDR1 TSWWSYY, CDR2 QGS. CDR3 sequence: CAPGENWDKLVGYTDKLIF. CDR3 nucleotides: TGTGCTCCTGGGGAAAACTGGGACAAACTCGTGGGGTACACCGATAAACTCATCTTT.

This clone was seen only a few times. The protein TCRdb gives is from a much larger clone and does not agree with this DNA's translation at residue 12, likely a read error; the protein shown here comes from the DNA. V usage is TRDV3 and J usage is TRDJ1; maybe TRDD2 (5 bases). The J gene was missing in TCRdb and was found by matching the end of the DNA to germline. Germline CDR1 TVYSNPD, CDR2 GDNSRS (reference sequence). This CDR3 spans 16 amino acids. The CDR3 nucleotides are TGTGCCTTTCTCCGAGGGGTTCCTCCTTACACCAATAAACTCATCTTT. Protein: CAFLRGVPPYTNKLIF.

Comment on this clone: The protein TCRdb gives is from a much larger clone and does not agree with this DNA's translation at residue 12, likely a read error; the protein shown here comes from the DNA. The gene calls are TRDV2 and TRDJ2; 7 nucleotides agree with TRDD3. No J gene is reported in TCRdb; it was inferred here by comparing the DNA with germline. The CDR3 length is 15 residues. Germline lookup yields CDR1 GEAIGNYY and CDR2 EKD. The CDR3 DNA reads as TGTGCCTGTGACACTGGGGGAGCTTTGACAGCACGACTCTTCTTT. Translation gives CACDTGGALTARLFF.

This clone came up a few times. It is likely a read error: a sequence one base away is far more abundant. Distinct nucleotide sequences in the sample also encode this CDR3. The rearrangement uses TRDV2 and TRDJ2; 8 bases are a match to TRDD3. Germline assignment: CDR1 GEAIGNYY and CDR2 EKD. The CDR3 has 13 amino acids. CDR3 coding DNA: TGTGCCTGTGACTGGGGGATGACAGCGCAACTCTTCTTT. Translated, it gives CACDWGMTAQLFF.

The table lists this clone with a few counts. TCRdb's protein, taken from a much larger clone, differs from this DNA's translation at residue 6, likely owing to a read error; the protein displayed comes from the DNA. DNA of the CDR3: TGTGCCTGTGACCATACCTCCTGGGACACCCGACAGATGTTTTTC. Translating gives CACDHTSWDTRQMFF. This chain connects TRDV2 to TRDJ3; D gene ambiguous. The J gene is absent in TCRdb and was assigned here via DNA matching to germline. Germline CDR1 is GEAIGNYY and CDR2 is EKD. The CDR3 is made up of 15 amino acids. V lost 3 bases to trimming and J lost 0 bases, with 5 bases between them.